The 9 T cell receptor beta chains listed next were all sequenced from one sample in a study of monozygotic twins with inflammatory bowel disease. TCRdb re-called the 5' RACE reads; every CDR3 protein appears as one record, without DNA. Recorded for this sample: fewer than 550,000 distinct CDR3 sequences. The sample comprised blood. Receptors were obtained from a human donor with ulcerative colitis or Crohn's disease, or a healthy co-twin of an affected twin (not recorded which).

The chain combines TRBV20-1 with TRBJ2-1; no DNA is available, so the TRBD2 call from TCRdb remains unchecked. Germline lookup yields CDR1 DFQATT and CDR2 SNEGSKA (reference sequence). The CDR3 extends over 13 amino acids. The CDR3 here is CSGTKREYNEQFF.

The V and J genes are TRBV4-1 and TRBJ2-1; TCRdb picks TRBD1, but there is no DNA to check that call. Germline loops: CDR1 MGHRA, CDR2 YSYEKL. This CDR3 has 14 amino acids. CDR3 residues: CASSRQAGGDEQFF.

The rearrangement joins TRBV6-5 to TRBJ2-1; TCRdb's D call of TRBD1 is untestable without DNA. Germline CDR1 MNHEY, CDR2 SVGAGI. The CDR3 is made up of 13 amino acids. CDR3 amino acids: CASSYSQGSEQFF.

This chain links TRBV13 with TRBJ2-7; TCRdb lists TRBD1, though no DNA is available to test this call. This CDR3 contains 16 residues. Looked up from germline, CDR1 is PRHDT and CDR2 is FYEKMQ (reference sequence). CDR3 region: CASSLDGTTEPYEQYF. The whole variable domain, filled in from reference TRBV13 and TRBJ2-7, reads AAGVIQSPRHLIKEKRETATLKCYPIPRHDTVYWYQQGPGQDPQFLISFYEKMQSDKGSIPDRFSAQQFSDYHSELNMSSLELGDSALYFCASSLDGTTEPYEQYFGPGTRLTVT.

The chain has TRBV12-3 or TRBV12-4 and TRBJ2-1; TCRdb selects TRBD1, and the lack of DNA leaves this call unchecked. The CDR3 has 14 residues. CDR3 sequence: CASNQAGRAREQFF.

The chain combines TRBV27 with TRBJ2-7; the D call from TCRdb, TRBD1, cannot be confirmed without DNA. The CDR3 has 13 amino acids. CDR1 is MNHEY and CDR2 is SMNVEV in the germline V gene (reference sequence). The CDR3 region is CASSLYGGREQYF.

The V gene is TRBV2, the J gene TRBJ2-1; absent DNA, TCRdb's TRBD2 call cannot be checked. Germline CDR1 SNHLY, CDR2 FYNNEI. The CDR3 extends over 16 amino acids. The CDR3 protein is CASSSLAGLFYNEQFF. Together with reference TRBV2 and TRBJ2-1, the CDR3 gives the full variable domain: EPEVTQTPSHQVTQMGQEVILRCVPISNHLYFYWYRQILGQKVEFLVSFYNNEISEKSEIFDDQFSVERPDGSNFTLKIRSTKLEDSAMYFCASSSLAGLFYNEQFFGPGTRLTVL.

The chain carries TRBV5-1 and TRBJ2-2; TCRdb selects TRBD1, and the lack of DNA leaves this call unchecked. This CDR3 has 15 amino acids. Germline V gives CDR1 SGHRS, CDR2 YFSETQ. CDR3 residues: CASSFPGGHTGELFF.

This rearrangement joins TRBV6-5 to TRBJ1-6; TCRdb's D gene call, TRBD1, goes unchecked for lack of DNA. This CDR3 has 15 residues. The germline V gene encodes CDR1 MNHEY and CDR2 SVGAGI. The CDR3 here is CASSYSSGGVSPLHF.